This T cell receptor (beta chain) came from a study of cytomegalovirus exposure and HLA in healthy donors. The ends lost 4 bases at V and 1 base at J; junction bases unmatched: 8. Per germline, CDR1 SGDLS and CDR2 YYNGEE. The CDR3 covers 17 residues. The PCR made use of 60 Vbeta and 13 Jbeta primers. TCRdb's copy holds only in-frame clones and misses some; the assay was immunoSEQ multiplex PCR. The table shows around 49,000 clones, with about 78% occurring only once. Study-wide results and caveats: High specificity and sensitivity for cytomegalovirus status were reported for the classifier.

In the case of this clone: Its target is unknown.

The sequenced sample consisted of PBMCs. The V and J genes are TRBV9 and TRBJ1-3; 10 bases agree with TRBD1. This clonotype was sampled from a young man in good health and CMV-seropositive. The CDR3 region is CASSLHDRGQSGNTIYF. Written as DNA, the CDR3 is TGTGCCAGCAGCCTCCATGACAGGGGGCAGTCTGGAAACACCATATATTTT.